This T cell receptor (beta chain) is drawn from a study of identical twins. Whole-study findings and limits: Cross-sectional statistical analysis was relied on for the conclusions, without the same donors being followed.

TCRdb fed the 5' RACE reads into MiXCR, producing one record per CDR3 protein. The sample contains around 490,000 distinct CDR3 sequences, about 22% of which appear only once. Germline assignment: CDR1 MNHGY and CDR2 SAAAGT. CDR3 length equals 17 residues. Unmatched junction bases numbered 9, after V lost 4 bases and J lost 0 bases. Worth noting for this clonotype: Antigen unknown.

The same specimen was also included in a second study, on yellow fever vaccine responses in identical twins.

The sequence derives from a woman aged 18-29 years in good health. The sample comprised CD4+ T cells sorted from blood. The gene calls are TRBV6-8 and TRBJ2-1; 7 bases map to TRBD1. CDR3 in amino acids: CASSSNNYRGSYNEQFF. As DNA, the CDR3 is TGTGCCAGCAGTTCCAACAACTACAGGGGCTCCTACAATGAGCAGTTCTTC.